The T cell receptor beta chain under discussion was sequenced for a study of blood T cell repertoires in COVID-19. For the study at large: Acute-phase and convalescent COVID-19 samples originated in the United States, Italy and Spain. The analysed material was cDNA or gDNA that came from T cells, B-cell-depleted T cells, or PBMCs.

Authors' methods: Estimation of nucleated cell counts relied on the amplification of reference gene primers. Profiled with immunoSEQ multiplex PCR; TCRdb holds only in-frame clones, not every one. V, J and clone size were drawn from that table, and D and trimming were deduced from the DNA. The sample yields 130,000 or so clones, more than 80% seen once. CDR3 length equals 14 residues. Germline V gives CDR1 MNHEY, CDR2 SVGEGT. After removal of 4 bases from V and 5 bases from J, the junction contained 7 bases not matched to a gene. This sequence joins TRBV6-2 or TRBV6-3 and TRBJ1-2, with TRBD1 identical over 7 bases. The origin of this receptor is a human donor in a cohort sampled during active COVID-19. The sequenced material came from peripheral blood. CDR3 DNA: TGTGCCAGCAGTTCCCTCGGACAGGATTATGGCTACACCTTC. Amino acids: CASSSLGQDYGYTF.